This is a list of T cell receptor beta chains from one sample in a study of blood T cell repertoires in COVID-19. Generated by immunoSEQ multiplex PCR, the TCRdb table keeps only in-frame clones and is missing some. The repertoire holds around 100,000 clones, with 85% as singletons. The material sequenced was peripheral blood. The receptors stem from a human donor in a cohort sampled during active COVID-19. Both conserved end residues are part of each CDR3. D genes are given only for firm matches. Where a row states a size, it is once, few, many or the class of an expanded clone; other rows omit it.

d_gene	v_gene	abundance	j_gene	CDR3aa	CDR3nt
-	TRBV7-2	few	TRBJ2-5	CASSLQETQYF	TGTGCCAGCAGCCTCCAAGAGACCCAGTACTTC
TRBD1	TRBV6-5	-	TRBJ2-3	CASRGRDRGADTQYF	TGTGCCAGCAGGGGCCGGGACAGGGGCGCAGATACGCAGTATTTT
TRBD1	TRBV6-1	once	TRBJ2-3	CASSVTGVESTDTQYF	TGTGCCAGCAGTGTGACAGGGGTAGAGTCCACAGATACGCAGTATTTT
TRBD1	TRBV19	-	TRBJ1-5	CASRRQGNQPQHF	TGTGCCAGTAGGAGACAGGGTAATCAGCCCCAGCATTTT
-	TRBV20-1	few	TRBJ1-6	CSASVSGGSYNSPLHF	TGCAGTGCTAGTGTCAGCGGGGGCTCCTATAATTCACCCCTCCACTTT
-	TRBV11-1	-	TRBJ1-1	CASGRVNTEAFF	TGTGCCAGCGGGAGGGTGAACACTGAAGCTTTCTTT
TRBD1	TRBV4-1	-	TRBJ1-4	CASSQNGGRGEKLFF	TGCGCCAGCAGCCAGAACGGGGGCAGGGGGGAAAAACTGTTTTTT
-	TRBV9	many	TRBJ1-1	CASSVVGGQSGVNTEAFF	TGTGCCAGCAGCGTAGTGGGCGGACAGTCTGGGGTGAACACTGAAGCTTTCTTT
TRBD2	TRBV11-3	-	TRBJ2-5	CASSLGGAQETQYF	TGTGCCAGCAGTTTGGGAGGGGCCCAAGAGACCCAGTACTTC
-	TRBV6-6	-	TRBJ2-7	CASSYTSYEQYF	TGTGCCAGCAGTTACACATCCTACGAGCAGTACTTC
-	TRBV5-1	-	TRBJ2-7	CASSTETGFNYEQYF	TGCGCCAGCTCCACGGAAACAGGGTTTAACTACGAGCAGTACTTC
TRBD1	TRBV6-2/TRBV6-3	-	TRBJ2-3	CASSYSGTGRRTDTQYF	TGTGCCAGCAGTTACTCGGGGACAGGGAGACGAACAGATACGCAGTATTTT
-	TRBV3-1/TRBV3-2	-	TRBJ1-1	CASSHSGMNTEAFF	TGTGCCAGCAGCCATTCAGGGATGAACACTGAAGCTTTCTTT
TRBD2	TRBV10-3	few	TRBJ2-1	CAISESGGTYNEQFF	TGTGCCATCAGTGAGAGCGGGGGGACCTACAATGAGCAGTTCTTC
TRBD1	TRBV15	-	TRBJ2-7	CATSRRTGTYEQYF	TGTGCCACCAGCCGACGGACAGGGACCTACGAGCAGTACTTC
TRBD1	TRBV6-5	-	TRBJ1-2	CASTRTGLRGGYTF	TGTGCCAGCACCCGGACAGGCCTCAGGGGTGGCTACACCTTC
TRBD1	TRBV28	-	TRBJ1-1	CASGGNRGQYTEAFF	TGTGCCAGCGGGGGTAACAGGGGGCAGTACACTGAAGCTTTCTTT
TRBD1	TRBV4-3	-	TRBJ2-7	CASSQVPGQLYEQYF	TGCGCCAGCAGCCAAGTCCCGGGACAGTTATACGAGCAGTACTTC
TRBD2	TRBV5-6	-	TRBJ2-1	CASSKPTAGNEQFF	TGTGCCAGCAGCAAACCGACAGCGGGAAATGAGCAGTTCTTC
-	TRBV25-1	once	TRBJ2-3	CASSKTSSADTQYF	TGTGCCAGCAGTAAGACTAGTTCCGCAGATACGCAGTATTTT
TRBD1	TRBV25-1	-	TRBJ1-1	CASSEAGTALGGEAFF	TGTGCCAGCAGTGAAGCGGGGACAGCGCTGGGTGGTGAAGCTTTCTTT
-	TRBV16	-	TRBJ2-1	CASSQSSPRGEQFF	TGTGCCAGCAGCCAATCCAGCCCCCGGGGTGAGCAGTTCTTC
TRBD1	TRBV5-1	-	TRBJ1-4	CASSLLTGATNEKLFF	TGCGCCAGCAGCTTGCTCACAGGGGCAACTAATGAAAAACTGTTTTTT
-	TRBV7-2	-	TRBJ2-3	CASSPQTGIGSTDTQYF	TGTGCCAGCAGCCCTCAAACAGGGATTGGAAGTACAGATACGCAGTATTTT
TRBD1	TRBV3-1/TRBV3-2	-	TRBJ1-3	CASSLGQGTGNTIYF	TGTGCCAGCAGCCTAGGACAGGGAACTGGAAACACCATATATTTT
-	TRBV24-1	-	TRBJ2-2	CATSRPTGANTGELFF	TGTGCCACCAGCAGACCAACAGGTGCGAACACCGGGGAGCTGTTTTTT
TRBD1	TRBV7-2	-	TRBJ1-2	CASSQGQDSSGYTF	TGTGCCAGCAGCCAGGGACAGGATTCCTCTGGCTACACCTTC
-	TRBV4-1	-	TRBJ1-5	CASSQDRSGENQPQHF	TGCGCCAGCAGCCAAGATCGGTCAGGGGAGAATCAGCCCCAGCATTTT
-	TRBV7-2	-	TRBJ1-1	CASSLSRYEAFF	TGTGCCAGCAGCTTATCACGGTATGAAGCTTTCTTT
TRBD2	TRBV4-1	-	TRBJ2-1	CASSRLAGGYNEQFF	TGCGCCAGCAGCCGATTGGCGGGGGGGTACAATGAGCAGTTCTTC
TRBD1	TRBV4-3	-	TRBJ1-3	CASSQDSPGQAGNTIYF	TGCGCCAGCAGCCAAGATTCCCCGGGACAGGCTGGAAACACCATATATTTT
TRBD2	TRBV2	-	TRBJ2-7	CASSLSGGAWEQYF	TGTGCCAGCAGTCTTAGCGGGGGGGCTTGGGAGCAGTACTTC
TRBD2	TRBV5-1	-	TRBJ2-1	CASSLGTSGGNNEQFF	TGCGCCAGCAGCTTGGGTACTAGCGGGGGGAACAATGAGCAGTTCTTC
TRBD2	TRBV4-1	-	TRBJ2-2	CASSQTGLVGELFF	TGCGCCAGCAGCCAGACCGGACTAGTCGGGGAGCTGTTTTTT
TRBD1	TRBV14	-	TRBJ1-1	CASSHPGQVVGKNTEAFF	TGTGCCAGCAGCCACCCGGGACAGGTGGTTGGGAAGAACACTGAAGCTTTCTTT
TRBD2	TRBV7-3	-	TRBJ2-3	CASSLHPPGGSTDTQYF	TGTGCCAGCAGCCTACACCCGCCCGGGGGGAGCACAGATACGCAGTATTTT
TRBD1	TRBV12-3/TRBV12-4	-	TRBJ1-1	CASRTTGDTEAFF	TGTGCCAGCAGAACTACAGGGGACACTGAAGCTTTCTTT
-	TRBV19	-	TRBJ1-5	CASSMAGGNSNQPQHF	TGTGCCAGTAGTATGGCCGGGGGGAATAGCAATCAGCCCCAGCATTTT
TRBD1	TRBV30	-	TRBJ1-6	CAGATGGVDSPLHF	TGTGCCGGAGCGACAGGGGGCGTAGATTCACCCCTCCACTTT
-	TRBV24-1	-	TRBJ1-5	CATSDAGGNQPQHF	TGTGCCACCAGTGATGCAGGGGGCAATCAGCCCCAGCATTTT
-	TRBV9	once	TRBJ2-3	CASSPRLGVTDTQYF	TGTGCCAGCAGCCCCCGACTAGGGGTCACAGATACGCAGTATTTT
-	TRBV6-5	-	TRBJ1-1	CASRRGMNTEAFF	TGTGCCAGCAGGAGGGGGATGAACACTGAAGCTTTCTTT
-	TRBV5-8	-	TRBJ1-1	CASSQMRGRGDTEAFF	TGTGCCAGCAGCCAAATGAGGGGGAGAGGGGACACTGAAGCTTTCTTT
TRBD1	TRBV6-6	-	TRBJ1-4	CASSRPEGTGGRVKLFF	TGTGCCAGCAGCCGACCTGAGGGGACAGGGGGGAGGGTAAAACTGTTTTTT
TRBD1	TRBV15	-	TRBJ2-1	CATSRDEGTAPYNEQFF	TGTGCCACCAGCAGAGATGAGGGGACAGCCCCCTACAATGAGCAGTTCTTC
-	TRBV5-1	-	TRBJ2-3	CASGLTGYADTQYF	TGCGCCAGCGGACTTACAGGGTACGCAGATACGCAGTATTTT
TRBD1	TRBV10-3	-	TRBJ1-1	CAISESGTAEAFF	TGTGCCATCAGTGAGTCCGGGACAGCTGAAGCTTTCTTT
TRBD2	TRBV29-1	once	TRBJ2-3	CSVESGRRDTQYF	TGCAGCGTTGAAAGCGGGAGGAGAGATACGCAGTATTTT
TRBD2	TRBV7-2	few	TRBJ2-7	CASSPGLAGLYEQYF	TGTGCCAGCAGCCCTGGACTAGCGGGGTTATACGAGCAGTACTTC
-	TRBV29-1	-	TRBJ1-2	CSVEGSEGVYGYTF	TGCAGCGTTGAAGGATCAGAGGGCGTCTATGGCTACACCTTC
TRBD2	TRBV6-5	-	TRBJ2-7	CASSYPQRGDWEQYF	TGTGCCAGCAGTTACCCCCAGCGGGGCGACTGGGAGCAGTACTTC
-	TRBV29-1	-	TRBJ2-1	CSVGGSGDQFF	TGCAGCGTCGGCGGGTCGGGTGACCAGTTCTTC
-	TRBV6-2/TRBV6-3	-	TRBJ2-2	CASSYHKANTGELFF	TGTGCCAGCAGTTATCACAAAGCGAACACCGGGGAGCTGTTTTTT
TRBD1	TRBV7-3	-	TRBJ2-7	CASSLAGQGEQYF	TGTGCCAGCAGCTTAGCTGGACAGGGGGAGCAGTACTTC
-	TRBV18	-	TRBJ1-3	CASSLSTGTALGNTIYF	TGTGCCAGCTCACTGAGTACAGGGACGGCGTTGGGAAACACCATATATTTT
-	TRBV6-6	-	TRBJ1-5	CASSYALTENQPQHF	TGTGCCAGCAGTTACGCCCTGACAGAAAATCAGCCCCAGCATTTT
-	TRBV7-2	-	TRBJ2-3	CASSLVWSVTDTQYF	TGTGCCAGCAGCTTAGTGTGGAGCGTCACAGATACGCAGTATTTT
-	TRBV3-1/TRBV3-2	-	TRBJ1-5	CASSRGHPRDNQPQHF	TGTGCCAGCAGCCGAGGGCACCCGAGGGACAATCAGCCCCAGCATTTT
-	TRBV6-2/TRBV6-3	-	TRBJ2-3	CASSSKAGITDTQYF	TGTGCCAGCAGTTCCAAGGCGGGGATCACAGATACGCAGTATTTT
-	TRBV12-5	-	TRBJ1-1	CASGLVRAPLTEAFF	TGTGCTAGTGGTTTGGTAAGAGCTCCCCTCACTGAAGCTTTCTTT